The 22 T cell receptor beta chains below come from one sample, sequenced in a study of blood T cell repertoires in COVID-19 (dated by TCRdb to the early 2020s). Library preparation employed the immunoSEQ multiplex PCR assay. TCRdb stores this immuneACCESS table with in-frame sequences only. Part of the clones is absent; in the studies checked, under half of the shortfall reflects unresolved V genes, and no reason is known for the rest. The sample table shows hundreds of thousands of clones, and roughly nine tenths are seen once. Together, the top ten hold 8.3% of the sample. Sequencing input: PBMCs or T cells enriched from blood (not recorded which). The source is a woman aged 60-70 years who had recovered from COVID-19.

About this clone itself: The same CDR3 also results from other DNA sequences found in this sample. This chain uses TRBV5-1 with TRBJ1-5; 8 bases fit TRBD1. The CDR3 is made up of 14 amino acids. The germline CDR1 and CDR2 sequences are SGHRS and YFSETQ. The trim removed 3 bases at V and 5 bases at J, leaving 4 bases unmatched. CDR3 sequence: CASSSGQGDQPQHF. The CDR3 nucleotides are TGCGCCAGCAGCTCCGGACAGGGCGATCAGCCCCAGCATTTT.

V is TRBV12-5 and J is TRBJ2-4; TRBD2 matches at 8 bases. The germline gives CDR1 LGHNT, CDR2 FRNRAP. J was trimmed by 1 base and V by 5 bases; bases with no gene match: 4. This CDR3 region has 15 residues. Here the CDR3 DNA reads TGTGCTAGTGGTCCCCAGCGGGGGGCCAAAAACATTCAGTACTTC. This translates into CASGPQRGAKNIQYF.

The chain uses TRBV11-2 and TRBJ2-2; D not certain. Trimming removed 2 bases at V and 4 bases at J, with 11 bases between. Germline V gene sequence: CDR1 SGHAT, CDR2 FQNNGV. The CDR3 runs to 15 residues. CDR3 protein: CASSLRPQITGELFF. CDR3 sequence (DNA): TGTGCCAGCAGCTTAAGGCCACAGATCACCGGGGAGCTGTTTTTT.

The chain recombines TRBV15 with TRBJ1-2, with TRBD1 matching 7 bases. With V trimmed by 0 bases and J by 3 bases, 10 bases remained unmatched. This CDR3 has 17 residues. CDR1 is LNHNV, CDR2 YYDKDF, per germline (reference sequence). The CDR3 DNA reads as TGTGCCACCAGCAGAGATGAGACAGGGAGCAAGTACTATGGCTACACCTTC. Amino acids: CATSRDETGSKYYGYTF. Combining the CDR3 with reference TRBV15 and TRBJ1-2 gives the whole variable domain DAMVIQNPRYQVTQFGKPVTLSCSQTLNHNVMYWYQQKSSQAPKLLFHYYDKDFNNEADTPDNFQSRRPNTSFCFLDIRSPGLGDTAMYLCATSRDETGSKYYGYTFGSGTRLTVV.

The chain is built from TRBV11-2 and TRBJ2-7; 7 bases are a match to TRBD2. This CDR3 has 16 residues. After removal of 5 bases from V and 0 bases from J, the junction contained 10 bases not matched to a gene. The germline CDR1 and CDR2 sequences are SGHAT and FQNNGV. The CDR3 DNA is TGTGCCAGCAGCCTCCCGGGGGGTAAGGGCTCCTACGAGCAGTACGTC. This codes for CASSLPGGKGSYEQYV.

This clone was seen once. One end of the junction fails to match germline, which may point to a read error. The genes are TRBV11-2 and TRBJ1-6, with D maybe TRBD1 (5 bases). Looked up from germline, CDR1 is SGHAT and CDR2 is FQNNGV. The CDR3 consists of 16 residues. CDR3 bases: TGTGCCAGCAGATTAGAAACCCAGGGAGGAAGATCACCCCTCCACTTT. Encoded protein: CASRLETQGGRSPLHF.

The rearrangement uses TRBV19 and TRBJ1-1; 10 bases align to TRBD1. The germline gives CDR1 LNHDA, CDR2 SQIVND (reference sequence). The length of the CDR3 is 15 residues. V dropped 4 bases and J dropped 4; count of bases not matched to a gene: 6. CDR3 bases: TGTGCCAGTAGTACCAGGGACAGGGGCGGCACTGAAGCTTTCTTT. This gives the protein CASSTRDRGGTEAFF.

This chain links TRBV3-1 (or the pseudogene TRBV3-2) with TRBJ2-7; 8 nucleotides agree with TRBD1. With 5 bases clipped from V and 0 bases from J, the junction kept 6 bases outside the gene matches. Germline V gene lookup returns CDR1 LGHDT and CDR2 YNNKEL (reference sequence). The CDR3 consists of 15 residues. CDR3 in DNA: TGTGCCAGCAGCTTGGGACAGGCCGGCTCCTACGAGCAGTACTTC. Amino acid sequence: CASSLGQAGSYEQYF.

The rearrangement uses TRBV7-8 and TRBJ1-5; tentative D call: TRBD1 (5 bases). Trimming removed 5 bases from V and 4 bases from J, with 24 bases in between. Germline lookup yields CDR1 SGHVS and CDR2 FQNEAQ. This CDR3 region has 18 residues. Written as DNA, the CDR3 is TGTGCCAGCAGCCGAGCCGATCAGGGTGGGGTCCTTAATCAGCCCCAGCATTTT. Its protein is CASSRADQGGVLNQPQHF.

The chain uses TRBV24-1 and TRBJ1-4; D uncertain. V was cut by 2 bases and J by 8 bases, with 11 bases left in between. From germline, CDR1 is KGHDR and CDR2 SFDVKD. CDR3 length: 14 amino acids. This CDR3 is CATSDSSGKEKLFF. The CDR3 DNA is TGTGCCACCAGTGATTCCAGTGGCAAGGAAAAACTGTTTTTT.

The chain joins TRBV6-5 to TRBJ2-7; TRBD1 agrees at 7 bases. The CDR3 consists of 12 residues. With 6 bases clipped from V and 5 bases from J, the junction kept 4 bases outside the gene matches. Germline V gene sequence: CDR1 MNHEY, CDR2 SVGAGI. CDR3 in amino acids: CASSLGGNEQYF. CDR3 nucleotide sequence: TGTGCCAGCAGCCTAGGGGGCAACGAGCAGTACTTC.

The V and J genes are TRBV18 and TRBJ1-3; no definite D call. Germline V gene sequence: CDR1 KGHSH, CDR2 LQKENI. The length of the CDR3 is 18 residues. Trimming left V 2 bases short and J 0 bases short, with 17 bases between. The CDR3 loop is CASSPRGQERASGNTIYF. For the CDR3, the DNA is TGTGCCAGCTCACCAAGAGGGCAGGAACGTGCCTCTGGAAACACCATATATTTT.

J is TRBJ1-2 and V is TRBV18; D uncertain. V was pared by 1 base and J by 7 bases, with 16 bases between. The CDR3 is 15 residues long. The V gene's germline CDR1 is KGHSH and CDR2 LQKENI. CDR3 sequence reads: CASSPRTGKGAGYTF. The CDR3 DNA reads TGTGCCAGCTCACCACGAACGGGTAAAGGAGCTGGCTACACCTTC.

The rearrangement uses TRBV6-4 and TRBJ1-2; TRBD1 aligns across 7 bases. This CDR3 has 14 residues. The V gene's germline CDR1 is MRHNA and CDR2 SNTAGT. The V and J ends lost 5 bases and 4 bases, in that order; junction bases with no gene match: 7. The CDR3 DNA follows: TGTGCCAGCAGTCCAGGGGGTTCGGGCTATGGCTACACCTTC. Protein: CASSPGGSGYGYTF.

This clone has ten or more counts. The chain combines TRBV19 with TRBJ1-6, with 8 bases identical to TRBD1. Germline CDR1 and CDR2: LNHDA and SQIVND (reference sequence). V shed 8 bases, J shed 7 bases, and the junction held 10 bases outside the gene matches. The CDR3 totals 15 residues. For the CDR3, the DNA is TGTGCCAGTCGGCCGGACAGGGTGGGGAATTCACCCCTCCACTTT. Encoded protein: CASRPDRVGNSPLHF.

This chain connects TRBV6-1 to TRBJ2-2; D possibly corresponds to TRBD2 (5 bases). There are 16 residues in the CDR3. The V end lost 1 base, the J end lost 4 bases, and 13 bases lay between the germline ends. The V gene's germline CDR1 is MNHNS and CDR2 SASEGT. CDR3 nucleotides: TGTGCCAGCAGTGAAGGAGGGTGGTGGGGCACCGGGGAGCTGTTTTTT. It yields the protein CASSEGGWWGTGELFF.

The rearrangement joins TRBV12-5 to TRBJ1-5; D is ambiguous. The CDR3 runs 11 residues. The V end lost 7 bases, the J end lost 3 bases, and 4 bases lay between the germline ends. Germline values: CDR1 LGHNT, CDR2 FRNRAP. CDR3 protein: CASAINQPQHF. The CDR3 nucleotides read TGTGCTAGTGCCATCAATCAGCCCCAGCATTTT.

The chain has TRBV9 and TRBJ2-1; maybe TRBD2 (6 bases). V dropped 6 bases and J dropped 9 bases, with 22 bases sitting between them. Germline-derived CDR1 and CDR2 are SGDLS and YYNGEE. The length of the CDR3 is 15 residues. The CDR3: CASTIRRDGGGEQFF. Here the CDR3 DNA reads TGTGCCAGCACGATACGTAGGGACGGGGGTGGTGAGCAGTTCTTC.

This clone was seen only once. This sequence joins TRBV19 and TRBJ2-1; 8 nucleotides match TRBD2. The germline V gene has CDR1 LNHDA and CDR2 SQIVND (reference sequence). J gave up 6 bases and V 1 base, and 5 bases lay outside the gene matches. CDR3 length: 15 amino acids. In nucleotides, the CDR3 is TGTGCCAGTAGTATAGTGGGACTAGGGGGCAATGAGCAGTTCTTC. It encodes CASSIVGLGGNEQFF. The full variable domain, in which reference TRBV19 and TRBJ2-1 provide the parts outside the CDR3, is DGGITQSPKYLFRKEGQNVTLSCEQNLNHDAMYWYRQDPGQGLRLIYYSQIVNDFQKGDIAEGYSVSREKKESFPLTVTSAQKNPTAFYLCASSIVGLGGNEQFFGPGTRLTVL.

The chain joins TRBV7-9 to TRBJ1-2; D is ambiguous. The V gene's germline CDR1 is SEHNR and CDR2 FQNEAQ (reference sequence). V lost 1 base and J 3 bases, leaving 15 bases between the germline ends. There are 16 residues in the CDR3. The CDR3 loop reads CASSLGGAGRDYGYTF. The CDR3 DNA follows: TGTGCCAGCAGCTTAGGCGGTGCCGGGCGGGACTATGGCTACACCTTC.

The DNA of the CDR3 is TGTGCCATCAGTGGGGGATCACCGGGGGAGCAGTACGTC. Translated: CAISGGSPGEQYV. The chain carries TRBV10-3 and TRBJ2-7; D is perhaps TRBD2 (5 bases). Germline V CDR1 and CDR2: ENHRY, SYGVKD. Trimming cost V 4 bases and J 7 bases, with 14 bases left between them. The CDR3 covers 13 residues.

The rearrangement uses TRBV3-1 (or the pseudogene TRBV3-2) and TRBJ1-6, with D unclear. The CDR3 spans 13 residues. Between the trimmed V and J ends, which lost 4 bases and 4 bases, there was a span of 5 bases. Germline CDR1 reads LGHDT; CDR2 reads YNNKEL (reference sequence). CDR3: CASSLIYNSPLHF. The CDR3 DNA follows: TGTGCCAGCAGCCTTATTTATAATTCACCCCTCCACTTT.